This T cell receptor (beta chain) was captured by sequencing in a study of T cells in Graves' hyperthyroidism and ophthalmopathy. Whole-study results and caveats: Within blood appeared most thyroid clonotypes that had expanded above 0.001.

Germline V gene lookup returns CDR1 MDHEN and CDR2 SYDVKM. CDR3 length: 13 residues. The V end was cut by 7 bases, the J end by 6 bases, with 13 bases between. Template material for amplifying TCR beta CDR3 regions consisted of RNA transcripts. The TCR CDR3 was amplified in a first-round RT-PCR using the HTBI primer set. TCRdb analysed the multiplex PCR reads with MiXCR anew, one entry per CDR3 protein. The profile shows some 420,000 distinct CDR3 sequences, roughly 13% of them singletons. When ophthalmopathy did not progress within 18 months, Graves' hyperthyroidism was considered stable. Uncontrolled infection, other autoimmune disease, pregnancy and lactation each barred patients from inclusion. From roughly 10 ml of fresh peripheral blood, PBMCs were isolated. This clonotype was counted ten times or more. What it binds is unknown.

The TCR comes from a young woman with Graves' hyperthyroidism. This chain uses TRBV28 with TRBJ2-1; maybe TRBD2 (6 bases). Sequencing was performed on blood. CDR3 nucleotide sequence: TGTGCCAGCACCACTAGCTCTCGCAATGAGCAGTTCTTC. Translation gives CASTTSSRNEQFF.